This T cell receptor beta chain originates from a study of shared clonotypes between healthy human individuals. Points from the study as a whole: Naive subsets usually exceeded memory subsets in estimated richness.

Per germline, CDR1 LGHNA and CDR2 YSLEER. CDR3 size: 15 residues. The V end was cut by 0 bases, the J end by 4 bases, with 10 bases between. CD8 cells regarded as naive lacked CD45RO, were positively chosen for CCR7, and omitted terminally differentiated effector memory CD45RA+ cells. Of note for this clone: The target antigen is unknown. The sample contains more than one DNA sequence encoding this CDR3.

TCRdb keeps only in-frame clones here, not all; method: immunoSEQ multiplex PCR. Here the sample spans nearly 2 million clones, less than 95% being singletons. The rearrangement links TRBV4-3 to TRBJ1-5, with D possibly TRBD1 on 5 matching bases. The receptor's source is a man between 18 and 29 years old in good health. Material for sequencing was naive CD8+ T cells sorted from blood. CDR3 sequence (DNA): TGCGCCAGCAGCCAAGATAGGGGAAGTAATCAGCCCCAGCATTTT. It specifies CASSQDRGSNQPQHF.